The 27 T cell receptor beta chains below come from one sample, sequenced in a study of T cell responses to AZD1222 COVID-19 vaccine. Assay used: immunoSEQ multiplex PCR; TCRdb lists only in-frame clones, some missing. The sample lists 180,000 or so clones, about 93% seen once, with about 0.6% in the top ten. The input for sequencing was peripheral blood, taken on day 0 of AZD1222 vaccination. All receptors come from an adult in good health.

This chain joins TRBV7-8 and TRBJ2-3; TRBD1 is a possible D gene (8 bases). The ends were cut back, 1 base at V and 5 bases at J, with 13 bases in the middle. This CDR3 comprises 15 residues. Germline V lookup: CDR1 SGHVS, CDR2 FQNEAQ. The CDR3 DNA sequence: TGTGCCAGCAGCTTAGTCACAGGGGGGGGAGATACGCAGTATTTT. Amino acids: CASSLVTGGGDTQYF.

This chain joins TRBV2 and TRBJ1-2; D is unresolved. The ends were cut back, 7 bases at V and 0 bases at J, with 12 bases in the middle. Per germline, CDR1 SNHLY and CDR2 FYNNEI. The CDR3 length is 14 residues. CDR3 loop: CASNWRASNYGYTF. Here the CDR3 DNA reads TGTGCCAGCAACTGGAGGGCCTCTAACTATGGCTACACCTTC.

The chain joins TRBV6-5 to TRBJ2-5, with D perhaps TRBD2 (5 bases). The CDR3 runs to 13 residues. The ends were cut back, 5 bases at V and 3 bases at J, with 10 bases in the middle. Germline loops: CDR1 MNHEY, CDR2 SVGAGI. The CDR3 protein is CASSPTRKETQYF. In DNA, the CDR3 is TGTGCCAGCAGTCCCACTAGAAAAGAGACCCAGTACTTC.

This rearrangement joins TRBV19 to TRBJ2-2; 8 positions agree with TRBD1. V shed 5 bases and J 2 bases; nucleotides not matched to a gene: 4. The CDR3 is 15 amino acids. Germline V gives CDR1 LNHDA, CDR2 SQIVND (reference sequence). CDR3 residues: CASSRGQDNTGELFF. The CDR3 coding sequence is TGTGCCAGTAGTCGGGGACAGGATAACACCGGGGAGCTGTTTTTT.

The rearrangement links TRBV7-2 to TRBJ2-5; no clear D gene. CDR1 is SGHTA and CDR2 is FQGNSA in the germline V gene. The length of the CDR3 is 14 residues. V was trimmed by 5 bases and J by 2 bases, leaving 12 bases between them. CDR3 residues: CASSPSLGQETQYF. CDR3 coding DNA: TGTGCCAGCAGCCCATCCCTAGGGCAAGAGACCCAGTACTTC.

The chain uses TRBV28 and TRBJ1-6; the D gene is possibly TRBD1 (6 bases). The CDR3 is made up of 17 amino acids. Germline loops: CDR1 MDHEN, CDR2 SYDVKM. Trimming stripped 5 bases from V and 7 bases from J, with 21 bases between. The CDR3 reads CASSPRLAGAHNSPLHF. The CDR3 coding sequence is TGTGCCAGCAGTCCCCGCCTAGCGGGGGCCCACAATTCACCCCTCCACTTT.

The V call is TRBV9, the J call TRBJ1-2; no firm D call. The CDR3 is 11 residues long. Looked up from germline, CDR1 is SGDLS and CDR2 is YYNGEE. V dropped 3 bases and J dropped 5 bases, with 5 bases sitting between them. CDR3 coding DNA: TGTGCCAGCAGCGGGTGGTATGGCTACACCTTC. Translated, it gives CASSGWYGYTF.

The rearrangement links TRBV12-3 or TRBV12-4 to TRBJ1-3, with D unresolved. Trimming took off 5 bases at V and 2 bases at J, with 7 bases between the two ends. CDR3 size: 13 residues. The CDR3 here is CASSNTPGNTIYF. CDR3 nucleotide sequence: TGTGCCAGCAGTAATACCCCTGGAAACACCATATATTTT.

The chain uses TRBV27 and TRBJ1-1, with TRBD1 as a possible D gene (6 bases). V dropped 8 bases and J dropped 4 bases, with 14 bases sitting between them. The germline gives CDR1 MNHEY, CDR2 SMNVEV (reference sequence). The CDR3 extends over 13 amino acids. CDR3 region: CASSKGVGTEAFF. The CDR3, as DNA: TGTGCCAGCTCCAAGGGGGTAGGCACTGAAGCTTTCTTT.

This chain links TRBV6-1 with TRBJ2-7, with unresolved D. V was pared by 2 bases and J by 0 bases, with 11 bases between. CDR1 is MNHNS, CDR2 SASEGT, per germline. CDR3 length: 15 amino acids. The CDR3 DNA is TGTGCCAGCAGTGAATGGCATACCAGCTCCTACGAGCAGTACTTC. The encoded protein is CASSEWHTSSYEQYF.

This clone was seen a handful of times. The chain recombines TRBV6-5 with TRBJ1-2; the match to TRBD1 covers 7 bases. V dropped 6 bases and J dropped 3; count of bases not matched to a gene: 7. Germline V gene data show CDR1 as MNHEY and CDR2 as SVGAGI. There are 14 residues in the CDR3. CDR3 sequence (DNA): TGTGCCAGCAGGGGACAGATACTCTACTATGGCTACACCTTC. It codes for CASRGQILYYGYTF.

The chain recombines TRBV7-3 with TRBJ2-1; 8 bases match TRBD2. The germline V gene has CDR1 SGHTA and CDR2 FQGTGA. V shed 5 bases, J shed 4 bases, and the junction held 7 bases outside the gene matches. The CDR3 has 15 amino acids. CDR3 protein: CASSAGRAGYNEQFF. The CDR3, as DNA: TGTGCCAGCAGCGCCGGGAGGGCGGGTTACAATGAGCAGTTCTTC.

The chain uses TRBV2 and TRBJ1-2, with D unresolved. CDR3 length: 15 amino acids. CDR1 and CDR2 from the germline V gene are SNHLY and FYNNEI. Deletions cut 4 bases from V and 4 bases from J, with 16 bases between. The CDR3 is CASSVVENILYGYTF. In DNA, the CDR3 is TGTGCCAGCAGTGTGGTGGAAAACATCCTCTATGGCTACACCTTC.

V and J are TRBV19 and TRBJ1-3; D not certain. With 7 bases removed from V and 0 bases from J, the gap between germline ends came to 19 bases. The CDR3 covers 17 residues. Germline assignment: CDR1 LNHDA and CDR2 SQIVND (reference sequence). CDR3 sequence: CASNGDLKASSGNTIYF. Here the CDR3 DNA reads TGTGCCAGTAATGGGGATCTGAAGGCCTCCTCTGGAAACACCATATATTTT.

V and J are TRBV7-6 and TRBJ2-1; D may match TRBD1 or TRBD2 (5 bases each). CDR1 and CDR2 from the germline V gene are SGHVS and FNYEAQ. Between the trimmed V and J ends, which lost 2 bases and 6 bases, there was a span of 17 bases. The CDR3 extends over 16 amino acids. The chain's CDR3 is CASSLSEGIGFNEQFF. The CDR3 coding sequence is TGTGCCAGCAGCTTAAGTGAGGGGATAGGTTTCAATGAGCAGTTCTTC.

The CDR3 sequence is CSASPRGRGTEAFF. CDR3 nucleotide sequence: TGCAGTGCTAGTCCCCGAGGAAGGGGCACTGAAGCTTTCTTT. The rearrangement uses TRBV20-1 and TRBJ1-1; maybe TRBD1 (5 bases). Trimming removed 3 bases at V and 4 bases at J, with 15 bases between. CDR1 is DFQATT, CDR2 SNEGSKA, per germline (reference sequence). CDR3 length equals 14 residues.

This chain's CDR3 is CASSFARDSYILFF. CDR3 coding DNA: TGTGCCAGCAGTTTCGCTCGCGACAGCTATATACTGTTTTTT. The gene calls are TRBV27 and TRBJ1-4, with D perhaps TRBD1 (5 bases). Per germline, CDR1 MNHEY and CDR2 SMNVEV (reference sequence). There are 14 residues in the CDR3. Trimming stripped 3 bases from V and 13 bases from J, with 18 bases between. Looking up the rest from reference TRBV27 and TRBJ1-4 gives the full variable domain: EAQVTQNPRYLITVTGKKLTVTCSQNMNHEYMSWYRQDPGLGLRQIYYSMNVEVTDKGDVPEGYKVSRKEKRNFPLILESPSPNQTSLYFCASSFARDSYILFFGSGTQLSVL.

The V gene is TRBV29-1, the J gene TRBJ1-2, with 10 bases lining up with TRBD1. CDR3 length: 13 residues. The V segment lost 5 bases and the J segment 7 bases; nucleotides outside the gene matches: 7. Germline loops: CDR1 SQVTM, CDR2 ANQGSEA. CDR3 coding DNA: TGCAGCGTTTTGGACAGGGGGTATGGTGGCTACACCTTC. As protein: CSVLDRGYGGYTF.

The chain couples TRBV5-1 to TRBJ1-1; the D gene is possibly TRBD1 (5 bases). Trimming left V 5 bases short and J 3 bases short, with 23 bases between. Germline CDR1 is SGHRS and CDR2 is YFSETQ. The CDR3 length is 17 residues. CDR3 sequence reads: CASSGAPPGQGDTEAFF. CDR3 coding DNA: TGCGCCAGCAGTGGTGCCCCCCCGGGGCAAGGGGACACTGAAGCTTTCTTT.

This clone was picked up one time. In DNA, the CDR3 is TGCGCCAGCAGCTTGGTCTCGGGGAGCTCCTACGAGCAGTACTTC. The encoded protein is CASSLVSGSSYEQYF. The gene calls are TRBV5-1 and TRBJ2-7; tentatively, D is TRBD2 (5 bases). Germline V gene data show CDR1 as SGHRS and CDR2 as YFSETQ. Trimming took 0 bases from V and 0 from J, leaving 10 bases between them. CDR3 length equals 15 residues.

The chain joins TRBV5-1 to TRBJ1-6; 7 bases line up with TRBD1. The CDR3 is 16 residues long. The germline V gene encodes CDR1 SGHRS and CDR2 YFSETQ. V shed 0 bases, J shed 10 bases, and the junction held 10 bases outside the gene matches. The CDR3 protein is CASSLESTGLMSPLHF. Here the CDR3 DNA reads TGCGCCAGCAGCTTGGAATCGACAGGGCTTATGTCACCCCTCCACTTT. The full variable domain, its missing parts supplied by reference TRBV5-1 and TRBJ1-6, is KAGVTQTPRYLIKTRGQQVTLSCSPISGHRSVSWYQQTPGQGLQFLFEYFSETQRNKGNFPGRFSGRQFSNSRSEMNVSTLELGDSALYLCASSLESTGLMSPLHFGNGTRLTVT.

The chain uses TRBV18 and TRBJ2-1, with D maybe TRBD1 (6 bases). The CDR3 totals 12 residues. V lost 8 bases and J 8 bases, leaving 13 bases between the germline ends. Germline V lookup: CDR1 KGHSH, CDR2 LQKENI. CDR3 sequence reads: CASHTGSDEQFF. DNA for the CDR3: TGTGCCAGCCACACAGGGAGCGATGAGCAGTTCTTC.

The genes are TRBV19 and TRBJ1-1; D call uncertain. CDR1 and CDR2 from the germline V gene are LNHDA and SQIVND (reference sequence). The CDR3 runs 13 residues. V lost 4 bases to trimming and J lost 3 bases, with 9 bases between them. CDR3 residues: CASSTERDTEAFF. CDR3 in DNA: TGTGCCAGTAGTACCGAGCGGGACACTGAAGCTTTCTTT.

The chain is built from TRBV11-2 and TRBJ2-1; no reliable D call. Germline lookup yields CDR1 SGHAT and CDR2 FQNNGV. V lost 3 bases to trimming and J lost 0 bases, with 12 bases between them. This CDR3 has 16 amino acids. The CDR3 here is CASSFPSHGSYNEQFF. For the CDR3, the DNA is TGTGCCAGCAGCTTCCCCTCCCACGGCTCCTACAATGAGCAGTTCTTC.

V usage is TRBV5-1 and J usage is TRBJ1-2; D not resolved. This CDR3 comprises 13 residues. Germline CDR1 is SGHRS and CDR2 is YFSETQ. V gave up 4 bases and J gave up 5 bases, with 12 bases separating them. The CDR3 DNA sequence: TGCGCCAGCAGCCACCCCCAAGATTATGGCTACACCTTC. It translates to CASSHPQDYGYTF.

This rearrangement joins TRBV28 to TRBJ1-3; D may be TRBD1 (6 bases). Germline loops: CDR1 MDHEN, CDR2 SYDVKM. Trimming took 6 bases from V and 0 from J, leaving 9 bases between them. The CDR3 has 14 residues. CDR3 in amino acids: CASRTGSSGNTIYF. CDR3 nucleotide sequence: TGTGCCAGCAGGACAGGCAGCTCTGGAAACACCATATATTTT.

The rearrangement joins TRBV27 to TRBJ1-1; no firm D call. This CDR3 contains 11 residues. Germline V CDR1 and CDR2: MNHEY, SMNVEV (reference sequence). The V end lost 6 bases, the J end lost 7 bases, and 9 bases lay between the germline ends. The CDR3 sequence is CASRRGHEAFF. The DNA for the CDR3 is TGTGCCAGCAGACGGGGTCATGAAGCTTTCTTT.